This paragraph reports one T cell receptor (beta chain). Its antigen remains unidentified. What made the TCR beta cDNA was 5'RACE template switching with UMIs. TCRdb re-called the 5' RACE reads and shows each CDR3 protein once, DNA omitted. This table holds about 32,000 distinct CDR3 sequences. The CDR3 has 11 amino acids. CDR1 is LNHDA, CDR2 SQIVND, per germline (reference sequence). The sample belongs to a study of T cells expressing NK-cell markers. Overall study findings and caveats: It remained uncertain whether the expanded NKG2C+ T cell clones were specific for HCMV antigens.

Sequenced: blood T cells: a sorted CD56 or NKG2C T cell subset, CD4+ or CD8+ T cells, or bulk PBMC T cells (not recorded which). The gene calls are TRBV19 and TRBJ1-1; TCRdb's assignment of TRBD1 cannot be checked, as there is no DNA. This TCR derives from a woman aged 18 to 69 in good health. CDR3 in amino acids: CASLRGRIAFF. The full variable domain, its missing parts supplied by reference TRBV19 and TRBJ1-1, is DGGITQSPKYLFRKEGQNVTLSCEQNLNHDAMYWYRQDPGQGLRLIYYSQIVNDFQKGDIAEGYSVSREKKESFPLTVTSAQKNPTAFYLCASLRGRIAFFGQGTRLTVV.